The 9 T cell receptor beta chains in this list originate from one sample, sequenced in a study of blood T cell repertoires in COVID-19. Using immunoSEQ multiplex PCR, the repertoire was profiled, and TCRdb retains in-frame clones only, with some absent. The table has some 190,000 clones, roughly three quarters seen once. The sequenced sample consisted of PBMCs or T cells enriched from blood (not recorded which). These receptor sequences come from a man aged 60-69 years who had been exposed to COVID-19.

V usage is TRBV29-1 and J usage is TRBJ1-2, with TRBD1 matching over 10 bases. CDR1 and CDR2 (germline): SQVTM, ANQGSEA. J was trimmed by 2 bases and V by 6 bases; bases with no gene match: 3. The CDR3 is made up of 13 amino acids. CDR3 sequence reads: CSVGTGVNYGYTF. As DNA, the CDR3 is TGCAGCGTGGGGACAGGGGTCAACTATGGCTACACCTTC.

The CDR3 loop is CASSLQSGANVLTF. DNA of the CDR3: TGTGCCAGCAGTTTACAGTCTGGGGCCAACGTCCTGACTTTC. The V gene is TRBV27, the J gene TRBJ2-6; D uncertain. The CDR3 loop spans 14 amino acids. CDR1 is MNHEY, CDR2 SMNVEV, per germline (reference sequence). V lost 2 bases, J lost 1 base, and 3 bases lay in between.

V and J are TRBV19 and TRBJ2-7, with 8 bases matching TRBD1. The trim removed 5 bases at V and 2 bases at J, leaving 5 bases unmatched. CDR3 size: 14 residues. CDR1 and CDR2 (germline): LNHDA, SQIVND (reference sequence). The CDR3 bases are TGTGCCAGTAGTCCAGGGGGCATCCCCTACGAGCAGTACTTC. The encoded protein is CASSPGGIPYEQYF.

V usage is TRBV5-1 and J usage is TRBJ2-1; the match to TRBD2 covers 7 bases. CDR1 SGHRS and CDR2 YFSETQ come from the germline V gene. V was clipped by 4 bases and J by 9 bases; unmatched bases: 7. The CDR3 is made up of 13 amino acids. This chain's CDR3 is CASSPTSMVEQFF. The CDR3 DNA reads TGCGCCAGCAGCCCGACTAGCATGGTTGAGCAGTTCTTC.

The chain has TRBV2 and TRBJ1-2; no clear D. V gave up 1 base and J gave up 2 bases, with 5 bases separating them. CDR1 SNHLY and CDR2 FYNNEI come from the germline V gene. This CDR3 comprises 13 residues. The DNA for the CDR3 is TGTGCCAGCAGTGAAGTCAGGAACTATGGCTACACCTTC. Its protein is CASSEVRNYGYTF.

V gene TRBV7-8 combines with J gene TRBJ2-7, with 9 bases fitting TRBD1. Germline lookup yields CDR1 SGHVS and CDR2 FQNEAQ. The CDR3 spans 15 residues. Losses at the gene ends were 5 bases for V and 5 bases for J; bases not matched to a gene: 10. Here the CDR3 reads CASSPGLGTGNEQYF. For the CDR3, the DNA is TGTGCCAGCAGCCCGGGCTTGGGGACAGGGAACGAGCAGTACTTC.

This chain connects TRBV6-1 to TRBJ1-5, with 7 bases matching TRBD1. CDR3 size: 13 residues. Germline trimming cut 1 base from V and 7 bases from J; bases unmatched to any gene: 1. Germline V lookup: CDR1 MNHNS, CDR2 SASEGT. The CDR3 protein is CASSEGQGQPQHF. As DNA, the CDR3 is TGTGCCAGCAGTGAAGGACAGGGACAGCCCCAGCATTTT.

CDR3 sequence reads: CATSDPGTPIHTDTQYF. The CDR3 DNA reads as TGTGCCACCAGTGATCCCGGGACTCCAATCCACACAGATACGCAGTATTTT. The chain has TRBV24-1 and TRBJ2-3; tentative D call: TRBD2 (6 bases). The V end lost 3 bases, the J end lost 2 bases, and 17 bases lay between the germline ends. From germline, CDR1 is KGHDR and CDR2 SFDVKD. The CDR3 is made up of 17 amino acids.

The sample holds a few counts of this clone. V usage is TRBV5-1 and J usage is TRBJ2-3; 9 bases map to TRBD1. Germline loops: CDR1 SGHRS, CDR2 YFSETQ. The V and J ends lost 1 base and 10 bases, in that order; junction bases with no gene match: 10. The CDR3 spans 15 residues. The CDR3 loop reads CASSLTGQGKGSQYF. The CDR3 coding sequence is TGCGCCAGCAGCTTGACGGGACAGGGTAAAGGGTCGCAGTATTTT.